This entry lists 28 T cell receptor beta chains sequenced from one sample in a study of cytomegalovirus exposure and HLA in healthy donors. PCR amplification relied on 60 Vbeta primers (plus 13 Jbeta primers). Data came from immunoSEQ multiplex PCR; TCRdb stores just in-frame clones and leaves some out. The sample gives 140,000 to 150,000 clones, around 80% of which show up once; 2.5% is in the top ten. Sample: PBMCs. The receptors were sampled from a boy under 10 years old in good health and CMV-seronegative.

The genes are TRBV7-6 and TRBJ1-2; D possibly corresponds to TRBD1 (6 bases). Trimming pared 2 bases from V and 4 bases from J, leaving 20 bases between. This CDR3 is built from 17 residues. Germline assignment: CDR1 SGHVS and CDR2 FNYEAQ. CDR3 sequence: CASSLLRGGAAVYGYTF. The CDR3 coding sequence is TGTGCCAGCAGCTTATTAAGAGGGGGAGCCGCGGTCTATGGCTACACCTTC.

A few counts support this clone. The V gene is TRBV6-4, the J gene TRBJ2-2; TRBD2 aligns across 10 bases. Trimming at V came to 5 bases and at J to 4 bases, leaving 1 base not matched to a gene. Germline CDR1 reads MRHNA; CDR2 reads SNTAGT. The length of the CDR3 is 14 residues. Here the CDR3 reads CASSSGRATGELFF. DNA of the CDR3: TGTGCCAGCAGTAGCGGGAGGGCCACCGGGGAGCTGTTTTTT.

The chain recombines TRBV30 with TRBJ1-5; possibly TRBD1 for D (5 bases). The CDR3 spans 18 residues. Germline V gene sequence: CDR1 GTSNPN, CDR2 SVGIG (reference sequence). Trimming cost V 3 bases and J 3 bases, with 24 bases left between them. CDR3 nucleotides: TGTGCCTGGAGCCCTCCGTCGCCCGGGGGGAATTCCAATCAGCCCCAGCATTTT. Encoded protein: CAWSPPSPGGNSNQPQHF.

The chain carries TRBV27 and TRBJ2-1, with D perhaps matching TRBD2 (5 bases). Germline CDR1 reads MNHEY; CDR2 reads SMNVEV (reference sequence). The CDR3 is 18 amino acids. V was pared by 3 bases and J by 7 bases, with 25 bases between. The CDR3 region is CASSFAYLIRDARNEQFF. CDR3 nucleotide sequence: TGTGCCAGCAGTTTTGCTTACCTCATCCGGGATGCCCGAAATGAGCAGTTCTTC.

The CDR3 loop reads CASRLLGLFQGLEKLFF. For the CDR3, the DNA is TGTGCAAGTCGCTTATTAGGTTTATTTCAGGGATTAGAAAAACTGTTTTTT. The gene calls are TRBV12-2 and TRBJ1-4; the DNA was not compared with TRBD1, the D call given in the table. TRBV12-2 is termed a pseudogene. The CDR3 has 17 amino acids.

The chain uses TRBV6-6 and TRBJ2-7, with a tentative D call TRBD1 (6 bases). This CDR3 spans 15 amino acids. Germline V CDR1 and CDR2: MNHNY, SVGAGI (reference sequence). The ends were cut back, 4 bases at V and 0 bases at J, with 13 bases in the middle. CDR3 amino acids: CASSLGQMSSYEQYF. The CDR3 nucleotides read TGTGCCAGCAGTTTAGGACAGATGAGCTCCTACGAGCAGTACTTC.

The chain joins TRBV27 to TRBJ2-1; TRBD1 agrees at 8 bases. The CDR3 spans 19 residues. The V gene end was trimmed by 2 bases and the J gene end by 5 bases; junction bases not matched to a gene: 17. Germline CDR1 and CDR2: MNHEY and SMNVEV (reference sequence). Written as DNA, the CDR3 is TGTGCCAGCAGTTTAGAGTTTTGGCAGGGGGCGACCGCGAACAATGAGCAGTTCTTC. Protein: CASSLEFWQGATANNEQFF.

The CDR3 DNA follows: TGTGCCAGCAGCCCATACCCTGGCGGGTCAAATGAAAAACTGTTTTTT. It translates to CASSPYPGGSNEKLFF. The rearrangement uses TRBV7-2 and TRBJ1-4; D uncertain. The CDR3 sequence is 16 residues long. Looked up from germline, CDR1 is SGHTA and CDR2 is FQGNSA. With 5 bases removed from V and 5 bases from J, the gap between germline ends came to 18 bases. Drawing the rest from reference TRBV7-2 and TRBJ1-4, the complete variable domain is GAGVSQSPSNKVTEKGKDVELRCDPISGHTALYWYRQSLGQGLEFLIYFQGNSAPDKSGLPSDRFSAERTGGSVSTLTIQRTQQEDSAVYLCASSPYPGGSNEKLFFGSGTQLSVL.

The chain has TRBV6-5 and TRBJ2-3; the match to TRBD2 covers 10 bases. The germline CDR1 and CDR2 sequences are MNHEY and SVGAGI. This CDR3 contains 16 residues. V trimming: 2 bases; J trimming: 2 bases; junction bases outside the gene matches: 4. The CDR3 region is CASSYLLAGATDTQYF. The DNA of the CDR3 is TGTGCCAGCAGTTACCTTCTAGCGGGGGCCACAGATACGCAGTATTTT.

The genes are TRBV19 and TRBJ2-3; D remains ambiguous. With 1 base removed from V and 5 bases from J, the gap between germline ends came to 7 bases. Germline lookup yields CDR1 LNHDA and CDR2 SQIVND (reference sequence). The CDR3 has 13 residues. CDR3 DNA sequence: TGTGCCAGTAGTATAGGGAGTCTAGATACGCAGTATTTT. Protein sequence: CASSIGSLDTQYF. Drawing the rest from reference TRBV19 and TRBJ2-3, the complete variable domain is DGGITQSPKYLFRKEGQNVTLSCEQNLNHDAMYWYRQDPGQGLRLIYYSQIVNDFQKGDIAEGYSVSREKKESFPLTVTSAQKNPTAFYLCASSIGSLDTQYFGPGTRLTVL.

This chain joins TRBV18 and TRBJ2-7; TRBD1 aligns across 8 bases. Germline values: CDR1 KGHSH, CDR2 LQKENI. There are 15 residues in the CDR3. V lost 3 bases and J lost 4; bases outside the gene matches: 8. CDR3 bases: TGTGCCAGCTCACCCCGGACAGGGTTTGAATACGAGCAGTACTTC. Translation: CASSPRTGFEYEQYF.

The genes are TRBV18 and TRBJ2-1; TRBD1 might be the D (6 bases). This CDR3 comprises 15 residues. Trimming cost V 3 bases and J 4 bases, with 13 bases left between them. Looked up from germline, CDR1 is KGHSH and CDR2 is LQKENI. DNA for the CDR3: TGTGCCAGCTCACCCAGGGACACGATATACAATGAGCAGTTCTTC. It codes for CASSPRDTIYNEQFF.

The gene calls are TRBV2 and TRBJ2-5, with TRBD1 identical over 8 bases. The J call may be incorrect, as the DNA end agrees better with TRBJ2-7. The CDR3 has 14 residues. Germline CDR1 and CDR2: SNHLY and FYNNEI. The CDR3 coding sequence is TGTGCCAGCAGTGAAGTACAGGGGGCCTACGAGCAGTACTTC. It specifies CASSEVQGAYEQYF.

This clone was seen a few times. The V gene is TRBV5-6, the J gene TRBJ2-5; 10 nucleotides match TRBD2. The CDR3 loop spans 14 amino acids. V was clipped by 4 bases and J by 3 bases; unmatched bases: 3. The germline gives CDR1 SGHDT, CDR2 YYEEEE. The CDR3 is CASSTSGMKETQYF. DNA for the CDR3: TGTGCCAGCAGCACTAGCGGGATGAAAGAGACCCAGTACTTC.

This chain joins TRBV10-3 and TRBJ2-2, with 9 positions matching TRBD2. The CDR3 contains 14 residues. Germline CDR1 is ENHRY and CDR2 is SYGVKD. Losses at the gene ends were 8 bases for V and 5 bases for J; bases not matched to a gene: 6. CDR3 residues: CAIGGTSRTGELFF. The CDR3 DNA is TGTGCCATCGGCGGGACTAGCCGTACCGGGGAGCTGTTTTTT.

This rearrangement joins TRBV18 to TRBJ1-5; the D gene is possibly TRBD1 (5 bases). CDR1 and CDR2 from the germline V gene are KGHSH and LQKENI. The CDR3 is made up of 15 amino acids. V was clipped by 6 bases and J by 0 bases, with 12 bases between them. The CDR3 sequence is CASSRGHYSNQPQHF. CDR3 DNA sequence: TGTGCCAGCTCGCGCGGACACTATAGCAATCAGCCCCAGCATTTT.

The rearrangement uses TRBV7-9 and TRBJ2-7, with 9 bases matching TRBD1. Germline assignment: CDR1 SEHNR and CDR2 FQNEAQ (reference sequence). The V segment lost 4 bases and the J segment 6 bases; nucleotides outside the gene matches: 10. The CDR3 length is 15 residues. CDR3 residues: CASSSGQGVRSEQYF. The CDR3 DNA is TGTGCCAGCAGCTCGGGACAGGGAGTACGCTCCGAGCAGTACTTC.

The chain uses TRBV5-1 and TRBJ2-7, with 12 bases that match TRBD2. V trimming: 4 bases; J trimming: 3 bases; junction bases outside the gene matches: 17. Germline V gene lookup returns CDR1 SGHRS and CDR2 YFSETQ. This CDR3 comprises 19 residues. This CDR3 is CASSLDGLAGLFTFYEQYF. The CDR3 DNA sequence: TGCGCCAGCAGCCTAGACGGACTAGCGGGGCTCTTCACATTCTACGAGCAGTACTTC. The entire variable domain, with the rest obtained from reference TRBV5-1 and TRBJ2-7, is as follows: KAGVTQTPRYLIKTRGQQVTLSCSPISGHRSVSWYQQTPGQGLQFLFEYFSETQRNKGNFPGRFSGRQFSNSRSEMNVSTLELGDSALYLCASSLDGLAGLFTFYEQYFGPGTRLTVT.

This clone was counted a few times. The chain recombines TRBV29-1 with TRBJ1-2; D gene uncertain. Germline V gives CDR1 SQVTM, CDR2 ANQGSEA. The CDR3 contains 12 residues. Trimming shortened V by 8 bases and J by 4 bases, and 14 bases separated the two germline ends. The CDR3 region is CSSLDGGYGYTF. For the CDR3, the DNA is TGCAGCTCCTTGGACGGAGGCTATGGCTACACCTTC.

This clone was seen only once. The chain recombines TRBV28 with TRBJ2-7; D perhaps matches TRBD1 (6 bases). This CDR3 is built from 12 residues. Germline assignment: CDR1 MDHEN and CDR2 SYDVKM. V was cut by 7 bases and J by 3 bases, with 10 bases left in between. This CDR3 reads CASKDRLYEQYF. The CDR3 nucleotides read TGTGCCAGCAAGGACAGACTCTACGAGCAGTACTTC.

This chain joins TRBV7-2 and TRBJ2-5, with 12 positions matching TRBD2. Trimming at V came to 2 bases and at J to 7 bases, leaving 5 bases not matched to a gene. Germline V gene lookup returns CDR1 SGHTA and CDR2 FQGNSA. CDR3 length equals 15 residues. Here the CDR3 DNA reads TGTGCCAGCAGCTTACGGACTAGCGGGGAAGGGACCCAGTACTTC. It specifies CASSLRTSGEGTQYF.

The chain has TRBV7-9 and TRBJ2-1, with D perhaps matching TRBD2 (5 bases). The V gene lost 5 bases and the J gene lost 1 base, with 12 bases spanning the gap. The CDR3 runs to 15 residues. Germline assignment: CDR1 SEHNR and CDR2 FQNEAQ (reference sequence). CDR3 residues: CASSPRRGSYNEQFF. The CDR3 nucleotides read TGTGCCAGCAGCCCCCGCCGGGGTTCCTACAATGAGCAGTTCTTC.

The CDR3 loop is CASSLRQGPSYEQFF. The CDR3 region has the DNA TGTGCCAGCAGTCTAAGACAGGGCCCAAGTTATGAGCAGTTCTTC. V is TRBV6-5 and J is TRBJ2-1, with 7 bases lining up with TRBD1. The V and J ends lost 5 bases and 8 bases, in that order; junction bases with no gene match: 12. CDR3 length equals 15 residues. Germline assignment: CDR1 MNHEY and CDR2 SVGAGI.

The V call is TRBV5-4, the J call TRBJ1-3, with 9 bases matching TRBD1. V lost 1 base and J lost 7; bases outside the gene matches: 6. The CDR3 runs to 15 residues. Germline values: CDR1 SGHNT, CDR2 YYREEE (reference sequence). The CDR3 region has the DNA TGTGCCAGCAGCTTGCAGACAGGGGGTCGGAACACCATATATTTT. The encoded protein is CASSLQTGGRNTIYF.

This CDR3 reads CASSVVWGQGAVGGTTEAFF. The CDR3 DNA reads as TGTGCCAGCAGCGTAGTTTGGGGGCAGGGGGCAGTTGGGGGAACAACTGAAGCTTTCTTT. This chain links TRBV9 with TRBJ1-1, with TRBD1 matching 8 bases. CDR1 and CDR2 (germline): SGDLS, YYNGEE. The CDR3 has 20 amino acids. V shed 0 bases and J 5 bases; nucleotides not matched to a gene: 21.

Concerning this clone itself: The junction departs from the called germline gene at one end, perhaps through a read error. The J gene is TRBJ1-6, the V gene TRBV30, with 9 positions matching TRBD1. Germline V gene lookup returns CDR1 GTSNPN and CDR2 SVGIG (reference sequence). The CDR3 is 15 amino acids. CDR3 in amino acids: CAWSTGGSYNSPRHF. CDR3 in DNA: TGTGCCTGGAGTACAGGGGGCTCCTATAATTCCCCCCGCCACTTT.

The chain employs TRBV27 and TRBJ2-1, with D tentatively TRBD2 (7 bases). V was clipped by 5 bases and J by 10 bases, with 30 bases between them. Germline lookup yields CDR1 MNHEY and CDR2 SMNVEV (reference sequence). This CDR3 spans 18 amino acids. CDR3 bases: TGTGCCAGCAGTGCTACCGGGGGGCGCGTGAGCACGAAATGGGAGCAGTTCTTC. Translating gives CASSATGGRVSTKWEQFF.

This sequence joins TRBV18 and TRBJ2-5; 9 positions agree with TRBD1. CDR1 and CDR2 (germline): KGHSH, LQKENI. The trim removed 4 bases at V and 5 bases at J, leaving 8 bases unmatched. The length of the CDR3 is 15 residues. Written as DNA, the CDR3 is TGTGCCAGCTCACAAGACAGGGGGTATCGGGAGACCCAGTACTTC. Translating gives CASSQDRGYRETQYF.